The rows below give T cell receptor beta chains drawn from one sample of a study of T cell clones after liver transplantation. TCRdb's table, derived via immunoSEQ multiplex PCR, lists solely in-frame clones and lacks some. Here the sample spans roughly 56,000 clones, approximately 71% being singletons. The specimen was CD4+ T cells from blood, collected around 52 months after liver transplant. These receptor sequences come from a human patient who received a liver transplant. Some of the T cells might come from the graft donor. CDR3s include the opening cysteine and the closing phenylalanine or tryptophan. Fields, in order: clone size, V gene, D gene, J gene, CDR3 DNA, CDR3 protein. The D gene is left open where the match is weak. Clone size is not always given. Where it is, it says once, few, many or a class for expanded clones.

few	TRBV30	.	TRBJ1-5	TGTGCCTGGAGTTGGGACAACTCGGATCAGCCCCAGCATTTT	CAWSWDNSDQPQHF
.	TRBV2	.	TRBJ2-3	TGTGCCAGCATTAGGGGATCAGATACGCAGTATTTT	CASIRGSDTQYF
few	TRBV30	.	TRBJ2-3	TGTGCCTGGAGTGTACTCCCCCCGGAAAAGGGTACGCAGTATTTT	CAWSVLPPEKGTQYF
.	TRBV11-2	.	TRBJ2-5	TGTGCCAGCAGCTTAGTAGGGCCGGAGACCCAGTACTTC	CASSLVGPETQYF
.	TRBV19	.	TRBJ2-2	TGTGCCAGTAGTCCGCAGGGGAGCACCGGGGAGCTGTTTTTT	CASSPQGSTGELFF
few	TRBV5-4	.	TRBJ2-7	TGTGCCAGCAGCTTCGAACGGGGACATGGAGGGGCCTACGAGCAGTACTTC	CASSFERGHGGAYEQYF
few	TRBV10-1	TRBD1	TRBJ2-7	TGCGCCGGGACAGGGGGAGTCTACGAGCAGTACTTC	CAGTGGVYEQYF
.	TRBV6-1	.	TRBJ1-4	TGTGCCAGCAGTGAAAGTTCCCGAATCAAGGCTGAAAAACTGTTTTTT	CASSESSRIKAEKLFF
.	TRBV18	.	TRBJ2-3	TGTGCCAGCTCACCATGGGCAGGGCCCGGCGGTGATACGCAGTATTTT	CASSPWAGPGGDTQYF
.	TRBV5-4	.	TRBJ1-1	TGTGCCAGCAGCTTGGATGTAGTTTCCACTGAAGCTTTCTTT	CASSLDVVSTEAFF
.	TRBV5-5	.	TRBJ2-3	TGTGCCAGCAGCCCTGGGACTAGCACAGATACGCAGTATTTT	CASSPGTSTDTQYF
.	TRBV6-1	TRBD1	TRBJ2-7	TGTGCCAGCAGTTCTCGGACAGGGGTCTCCTACGAGCAGTACTTC	CASSSRTGVSYEQYF
.	TRBV5-1	.	TRBJ1-3	TGCGCCAGCAGCTTGGACGGGGCTGGAAACACCATATATTTT	CASSLDGAGNTIYF
.	TRBV7-9	.	TRBJ1-4	TGTGCCAGCAGCTTAGGGTTCCGCAACCTGAATGAAAAACTGTTTTTT	CASSLGFRNLNEKLFF
.	TRBV18	TRBD1	TRBJ2-2	TGTGCCAGCTCACCGTACAGGGGGCTCGACACCGGGGAGCTGTTTTTT	CASSPYRGLDTGELFF
.	TRBV9	.	TRBJ2-7	TGTGCCAGCAGCCATGGGACCCCCTTAAGCGAGCAGTACTTC	CASSHGTPLSEQYF
.	TRBV7-2	.	TRBJ1-3	TGTGCCAGCAGCTTAGAAGGGATTCGATCTGGAAACACCATATATTTT	CASSLEGIRSGNTIYF
.	TRBV4-2	.	TRBJ1-3	TGTGCCAGCAGCCAAGTTGCGGACATGCCAACTGGAAACACCATATATTTT	CASSQVADMPTGNTIYF